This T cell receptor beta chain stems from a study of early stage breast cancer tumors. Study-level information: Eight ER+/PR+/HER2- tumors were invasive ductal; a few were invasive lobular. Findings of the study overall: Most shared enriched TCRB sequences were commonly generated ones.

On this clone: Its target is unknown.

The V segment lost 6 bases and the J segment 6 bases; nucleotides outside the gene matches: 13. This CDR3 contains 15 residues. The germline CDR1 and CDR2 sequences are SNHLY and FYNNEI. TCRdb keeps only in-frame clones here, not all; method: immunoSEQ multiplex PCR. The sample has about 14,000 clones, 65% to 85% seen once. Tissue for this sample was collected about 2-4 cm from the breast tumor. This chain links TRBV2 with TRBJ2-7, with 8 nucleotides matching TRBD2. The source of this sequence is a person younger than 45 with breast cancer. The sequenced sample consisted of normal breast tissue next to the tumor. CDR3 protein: CASSPLRRREAEQYF. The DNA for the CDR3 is TGTGCCAGCAGCCCATTGAGGAGGCGGGAGGCCGAGCAGTACTTC.